By sample fraction, the clone carrying this T cell receptor beta chain is medium-sized (0.01 to 0.1%). What it binds is unknown. Constant-region reverse primers amplified full-length variable regions, followed by semi-nested Nested Universal Primer A PCR. TCRdb used MiXCR to reprocess the 5' RACE reads, holding one entry per CDR3 protein. The table has under 9,500 distinct CDR3 sequences, 34% seen once; the top ten hold about 5%. Treg sorting used a CD4+CD25+CD127-/low gate. Whole-study results and caveats: Tumor memory CD4+ T cell TCR gene usage was found to cluster with blood and lymph node memory CD4+ cells and with lymph node naive CD4+ cells. Larger-cohort validation covered only one TCR beta V-J rearrangement. Tumor-infiltrating Treg TCR alpha and beta sequences overlapped most with tumor naive CD4+ T cells, then blood naive.

CDR1 DFQATT and CDR2 SNEGSKA come from the germline V gene (reference sequence). The CDR3 covers 13 residues. Trimming cost V 6 bases and J 4 bases; bases outside gene matches: 6. V is TRBV20-1 and J is TRBJ2-3; 8 bases map to TRBD1. The TCR was taken from a female donor with breast cancer. Sequencing was carried out using Tregs sorted from blood. In nucleotides, the CDR3 is TGCAGTGCCCCGCCAGGGGGCGCAGATACGCAGTATTTT. This sequence encodes CSAPPGGADTQYF.